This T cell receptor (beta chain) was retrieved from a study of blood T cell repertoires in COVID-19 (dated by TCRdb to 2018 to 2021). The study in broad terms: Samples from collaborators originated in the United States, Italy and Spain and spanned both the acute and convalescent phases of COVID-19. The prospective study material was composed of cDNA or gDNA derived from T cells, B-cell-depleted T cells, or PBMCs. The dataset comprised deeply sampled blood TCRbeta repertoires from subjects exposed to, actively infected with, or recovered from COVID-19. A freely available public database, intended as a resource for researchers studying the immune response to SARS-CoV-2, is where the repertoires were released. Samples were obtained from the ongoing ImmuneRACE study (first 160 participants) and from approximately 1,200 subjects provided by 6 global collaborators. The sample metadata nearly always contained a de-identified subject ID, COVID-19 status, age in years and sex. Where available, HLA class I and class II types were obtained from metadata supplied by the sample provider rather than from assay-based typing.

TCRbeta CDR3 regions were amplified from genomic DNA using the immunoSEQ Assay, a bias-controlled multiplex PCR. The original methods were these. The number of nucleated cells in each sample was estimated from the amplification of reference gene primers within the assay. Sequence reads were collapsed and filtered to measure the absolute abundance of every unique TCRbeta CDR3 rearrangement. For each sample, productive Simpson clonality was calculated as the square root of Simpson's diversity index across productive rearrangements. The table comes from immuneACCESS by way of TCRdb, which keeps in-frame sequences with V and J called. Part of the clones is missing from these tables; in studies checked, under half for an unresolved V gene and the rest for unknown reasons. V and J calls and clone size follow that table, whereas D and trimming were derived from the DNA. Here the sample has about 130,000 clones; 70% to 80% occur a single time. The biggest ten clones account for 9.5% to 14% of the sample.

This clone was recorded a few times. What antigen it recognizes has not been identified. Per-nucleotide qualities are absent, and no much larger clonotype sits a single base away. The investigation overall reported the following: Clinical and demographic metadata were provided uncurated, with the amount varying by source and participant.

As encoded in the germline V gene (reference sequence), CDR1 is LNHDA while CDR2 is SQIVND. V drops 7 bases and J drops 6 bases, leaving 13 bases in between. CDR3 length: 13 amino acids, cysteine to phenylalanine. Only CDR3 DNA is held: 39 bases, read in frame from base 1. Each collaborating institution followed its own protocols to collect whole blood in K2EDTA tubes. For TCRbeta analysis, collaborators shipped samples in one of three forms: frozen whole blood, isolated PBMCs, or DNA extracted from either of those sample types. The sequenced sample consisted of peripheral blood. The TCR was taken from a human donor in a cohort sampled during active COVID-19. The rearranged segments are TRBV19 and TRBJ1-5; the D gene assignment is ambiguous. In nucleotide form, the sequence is TGTGCCAGTACCCCAGCAGCAGGTCAGCCCCAGCATTTT. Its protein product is CASTPAAGQPQHF.